This is a list of T cell receptor beta chains from one sample in a study of cytomegalovirus exposure and HLA in healthy donors. The repertoire was sequenced with immunoSEQ multiplex PCR; TCRdb's copy has only in-frame clones and lacks some. This sample has around 200,000 clones, with around 75% found just once. Source material: PBMCs. These receptors originate from a male donor in good health and CMV-seronegative. Each CDR3 is given with its conserved first and last residue. D genes are given only for firm matches. Clone size is not always given. Where it is, it says once, few, many or a class for expanded clones.

>TRBJ2-7|TRBD1|TRBV30|NA
TGTGCCTGGAGTCCTTTGACAGGGGGCCCCTACGAGCAGTACTTC
CAWSPLTGGPYEQYF
>TRBJ2-3|NA|TRBV4-2|NA
TGTGCCAGCAGCCGTATAGCGGAGGCAGATACGCAGTATTTT
CASSRIAEADTQYF
>TRBJ1-2|TRBD1|TRBV6-4|NA
TGTGCCAGCAGTGATAACACAGGGGCCTATGGCTACACCTTC
CASSDNTGAYGYTF
>TRBJ2-1|NA|TRBV28|NA
TGTGCCAGCAGTTTACCAATCTTAGACAGGGAGGAGTTCTTC
CASSLPILDREEFF
>TRBJ1-3|NA|TRBV4-1|NA
TGCGCCAGCAGCCAAGGCACTAACACCATATATTTT
CASSQGTNTIYF
>TRBJ2-1|TRBD2|TRBV29-1|once
TGCAGCGTTGAGATCCTGGGTGCTAGCGGGGGGGCAAAATACAATGAGCAGTTCTTC
CSVEILGASGGAKYNEQFF
>TRBJ2-5|NA|TRBV6-5|few
TGTGCCAGCAGTTATGGGGCCGGGGAGACCCAGTACTTC
CASSYGAGETQYF
>TRBJ2-7|NA|TRBV5-1|NA
TGCGCCAGCAGCTTGGTTGCTACCTCTCTCGTGGAGTACTTC
CASSLVATSLVEYF
>TRBJ1-5|NA|TRBV28|NA
TGTGCCAGCAGCCTCACGGGGTTTAGCAATCAGCCCCAGCATTTT
CASSLTGFSNQPQHF
>TRBJ2-7|NA|TRBV7-2|NA
TGTGCCAGCAGCTTAGTCTCCGAGCGATCCTACGAGCAGTACTTC
CASSLVSERSYEQYF
>TRBJ1-5|NA|TRBV30|NA
TGTGCCTGGAGTGTACGAACGATAGATCAGCCCCAGCATTTT
CAWSVRTIDQPQHF
>TRBJ1-5|NA|TRBV28|NA
TGTGCCAGCAGAACAGGGATAGTAATCCAGCCCCAGCATTTT
CASRTGIVIQPQHF
>TRBJ2-1|TRBD1|TRBV11-2|NA
TGTGCCAGCAGCACCCGACAGGGAGATCCGTTATACAATGAGCAGTTCTTC
CASSTRQGDPLYNEQFF
>TRBJ2-5|NA|TRBV11-2|NA
TGTGCCAGCAGCTCCACCGGGGGAGCGGTGGAGACCCAGTACTTC
CASSSTGGAVETQYF
>TRBJ1-5|NA|TRBV29-1|NA
TGCAGCGTTCTCGAGGGCCTCAATCAGCCCCAGCATTTT
CSVLEGLNQPQHF
>TRBJ1-1|TRBD1|TRBV25-1|NA
TGTGCCAGCAGTGAAAGGGGACAGGGCCTCACTGAAGCTTTCTTT
CASSERGQGLTEAFF
>TRBJ1-3|TRBD1|TRBV28|NA
TGTGCCAGCAGCTCCCTGAGGGGGCCCCTCGGAAACACCATATATTTT
CASSSLRGPLGNTIYF
>TRBJ2-7|TRBD2|TRBV6-6|once
TGTGCCAGCAGTTTGGGACTAGCGGGAGAATACGAGCAGTACTTC
CASSLGLAGEYEQYF
>TRBJ2-5|TRBD2|TRBV7-3|NA
TGTGCCAGCAGCTCGCAGGGAGGGCCTTTAGAGACCCAGTACTTC
CASSSQGGPLETQYF
>TRBJ2-1|TRBD2|TRBV5-4|NA
TGTGCCAGCAGCCCTAGCGGGGGGGCTTACAATGAGCAGTTCTTC
CASSPSGGAYNEQFF
>TRBJ1-1|NA|TRBV6-6|NA
TGTGCCAGCAGTTACCAGGGGTCTCCTGAAGCTTTCTTT
CASSYQGSPEAFF
>TRBJ2-1|TRBD2|TRBV7-9|NA
TGTGCCAGCAGCTTGCTTAGCGGGAGTTGGGTAGATGAGCAGTTCTTC
CASSLLSGSWVDEQFF
>TRBJ1-6|TRBD1|TRBV6-5|NA
TGTGCCAGCAGTTACTCCCGGGACAGGGCTTCCTCACCCCTCCACTTT
CASSYSRDRASSPLHF
>TRBJ2-3|TRBD2|TRBV28|few
TGTGCCAGCAGTTTGGGGGGGAGTGGAGATACGCAGTATTTT
CASSLGGSGDTQYF
>TRBJ1-2|TRBD1|TRBV19|NA
TGTGCCAGTACCCTCCAACAGGGGCCCTATGGCTACACCTTC
CASTLQQGPYGYTF
>TRBJ1-5|NA|TRBV30|NA
TGTGCCTGGAGCCCGGGGGGGTGGGGTCAGCCCCAGCATTTT
CAWSPGGWGQPQHF
>TRBJ2-1|NA|TRBV9|NA
TGTGCCAGCAGCGTAGTGGGAGCGGTCTACAATGAGCAGTTCTTC
CASSVVGAVYNEQFF
>TRBJ1-2|NA|TRBV7-8|NA
TGTGCCAGCATCCCCACGGTGGGGGCGTATGGCTATGGCTACACCTTC
CASIPTVGAYGYGYTF
>TRBJ1-2|NA|TRBV6-5|NA
TGTGCCAGCGGTCCGGGGGAACAAAGTAACTATGGCTACACCTTC
CASGPGEQSNYGYTF